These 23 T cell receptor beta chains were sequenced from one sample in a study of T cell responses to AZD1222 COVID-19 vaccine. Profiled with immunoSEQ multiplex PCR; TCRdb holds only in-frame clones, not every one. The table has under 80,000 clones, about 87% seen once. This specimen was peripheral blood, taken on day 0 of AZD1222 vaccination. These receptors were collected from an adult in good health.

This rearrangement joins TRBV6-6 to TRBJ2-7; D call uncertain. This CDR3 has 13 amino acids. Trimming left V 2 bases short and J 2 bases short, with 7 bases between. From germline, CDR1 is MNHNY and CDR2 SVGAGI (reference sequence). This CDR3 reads CASSYERPYEQYF. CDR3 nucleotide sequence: TGTGCCAGCAGTTACGAGAGACCCTACGAGCAGTACTTC.

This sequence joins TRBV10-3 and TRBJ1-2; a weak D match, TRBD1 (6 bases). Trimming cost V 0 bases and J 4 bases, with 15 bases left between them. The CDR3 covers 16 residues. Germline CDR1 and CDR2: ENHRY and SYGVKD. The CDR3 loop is CAISESVGGFPYGYTF. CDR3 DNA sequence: TGTGCCATCAGTGAGTCGGTGGGGGGCTTTCCCTATGGCTACACCTTC.

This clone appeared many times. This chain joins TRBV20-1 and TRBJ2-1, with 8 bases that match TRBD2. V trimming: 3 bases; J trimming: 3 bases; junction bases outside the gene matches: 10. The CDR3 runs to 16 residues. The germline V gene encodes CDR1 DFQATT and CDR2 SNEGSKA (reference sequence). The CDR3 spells CSASDGDSGDYNEQFF. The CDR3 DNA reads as TGCAGTGCTAGTGACGGGGATAGCGGGGACTACAATGAGCAGTTCTTC.

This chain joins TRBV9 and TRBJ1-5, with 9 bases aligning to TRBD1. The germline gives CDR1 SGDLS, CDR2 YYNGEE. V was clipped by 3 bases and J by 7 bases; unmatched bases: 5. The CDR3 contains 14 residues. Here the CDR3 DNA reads TGTGCCAGCAGCGAACAGGGGGCGGGCCAGCCCCAGCATTTT. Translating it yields CASSEQGAGQPQHF.

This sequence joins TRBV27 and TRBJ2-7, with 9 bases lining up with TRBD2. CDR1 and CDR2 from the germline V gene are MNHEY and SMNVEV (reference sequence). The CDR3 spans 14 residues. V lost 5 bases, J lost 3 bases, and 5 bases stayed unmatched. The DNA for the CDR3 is TGTGCCAGCAGTACTAGCGGGTTTGACTACGAGCAGTACTTC. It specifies CASSTSGFDYEQYF.

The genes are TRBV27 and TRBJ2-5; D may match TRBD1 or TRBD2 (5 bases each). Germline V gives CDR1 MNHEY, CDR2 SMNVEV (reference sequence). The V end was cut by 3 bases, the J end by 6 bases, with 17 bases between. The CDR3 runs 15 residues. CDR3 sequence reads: CASSFSREFEKTQYF. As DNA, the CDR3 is TGTGCCAGCAGTTTCTCCAGGGAGTTTGAGAAGACCCAGTACTTC.

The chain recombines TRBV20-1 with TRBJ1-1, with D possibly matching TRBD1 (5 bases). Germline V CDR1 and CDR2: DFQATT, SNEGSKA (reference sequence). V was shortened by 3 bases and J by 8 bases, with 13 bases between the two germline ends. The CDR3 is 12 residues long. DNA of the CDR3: TGCAGTGCTAGTAGCCAGGGCTTCGAAGCTTTCTTT. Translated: CSASSQGFEAFF.

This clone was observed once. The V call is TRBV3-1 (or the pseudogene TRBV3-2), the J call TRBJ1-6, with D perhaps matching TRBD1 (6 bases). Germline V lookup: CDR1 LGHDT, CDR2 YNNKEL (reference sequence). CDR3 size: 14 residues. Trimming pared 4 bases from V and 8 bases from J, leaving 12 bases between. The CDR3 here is CASSLTGSHSPLHF. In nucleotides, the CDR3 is TGTGCCAGCAGCCTTACAGGGTCTCATTCACCCCTCCACTTT.

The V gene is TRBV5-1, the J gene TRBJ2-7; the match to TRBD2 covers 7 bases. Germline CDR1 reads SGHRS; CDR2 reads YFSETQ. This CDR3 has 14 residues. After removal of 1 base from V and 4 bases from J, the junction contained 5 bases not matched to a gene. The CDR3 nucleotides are TGCGCCAGCAGCTTGTATAGCGGGCAGTACGAGCAGTACTTC. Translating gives CASSLYSGQYEQYF.

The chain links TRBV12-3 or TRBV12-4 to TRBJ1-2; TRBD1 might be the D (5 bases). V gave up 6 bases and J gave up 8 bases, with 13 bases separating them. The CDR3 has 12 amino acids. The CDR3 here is CASSPGGNGYTF. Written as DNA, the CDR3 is TGTGCCAGCAGCCCGGGGGGGAACGGCTACACCTTC.

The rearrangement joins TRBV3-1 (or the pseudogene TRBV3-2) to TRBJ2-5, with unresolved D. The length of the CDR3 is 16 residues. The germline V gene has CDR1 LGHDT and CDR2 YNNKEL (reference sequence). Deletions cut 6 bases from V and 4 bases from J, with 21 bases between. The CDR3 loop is CASSPQFVLAGETQYF. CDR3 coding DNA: TGTGCCAGCAGTCCCCAATTCGTATTAGCTGGAGAGACCCAGTACTTC.

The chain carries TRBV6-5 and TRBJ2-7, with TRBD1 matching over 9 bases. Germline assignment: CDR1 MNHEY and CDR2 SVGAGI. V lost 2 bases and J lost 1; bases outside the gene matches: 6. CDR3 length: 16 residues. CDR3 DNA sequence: TGTGCCAGCAGTTACATTACAGGGGGCCAGTCCTACGAGCAGTACTTC. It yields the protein CASSYITGGQSYEQYF.

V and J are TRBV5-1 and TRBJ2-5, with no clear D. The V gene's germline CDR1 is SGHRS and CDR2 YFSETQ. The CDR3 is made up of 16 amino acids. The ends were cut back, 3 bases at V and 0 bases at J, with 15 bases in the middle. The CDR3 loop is CASSSQTGPYQETQYF. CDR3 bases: TGCGCCAGCAGCTCCCAGACTGGACCGTACCAAGAGACCCAGTACTTC.

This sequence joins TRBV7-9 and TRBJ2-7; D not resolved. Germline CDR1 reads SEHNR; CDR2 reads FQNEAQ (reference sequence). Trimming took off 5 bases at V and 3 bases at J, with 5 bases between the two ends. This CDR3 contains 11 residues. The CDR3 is CASSPDYEQYF. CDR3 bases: TGTGCCAGCAGCCCCGACTACGAGCAGTACTTC.

The DNA of the CDR3 is TGTGCCAGCAGTTCCCCCCCGAGAAACATTCAGTACTTC. Its translation: CASSSPPRNIQYF. The chain uses TRBV28 and TRBJ2-4; D gene uncertain. Germline V lookup: CDR1 MDHEN, CDR2 SYDVKM. The CDR3 has 13 residues. Trimming left V 4 bases short and J 6 bases short, with 10 bases between.

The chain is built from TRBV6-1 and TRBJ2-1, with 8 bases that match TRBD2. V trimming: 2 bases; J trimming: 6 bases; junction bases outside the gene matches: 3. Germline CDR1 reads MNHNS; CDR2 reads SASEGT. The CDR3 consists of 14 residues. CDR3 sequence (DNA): TGTGCCAGCAGTGAACTAGCGGGCGCCAATGAGCAGTTCTTC. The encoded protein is CASSELAGANEQFF.

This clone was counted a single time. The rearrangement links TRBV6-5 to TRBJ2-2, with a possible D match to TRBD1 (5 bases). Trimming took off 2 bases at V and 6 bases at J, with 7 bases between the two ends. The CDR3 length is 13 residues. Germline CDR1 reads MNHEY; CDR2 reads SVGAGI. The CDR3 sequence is CASSYRGAGELFF. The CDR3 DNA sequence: TGTGCCAGCAGTTACAGGGGTGCCGGGGAGCTGTTTTTT.

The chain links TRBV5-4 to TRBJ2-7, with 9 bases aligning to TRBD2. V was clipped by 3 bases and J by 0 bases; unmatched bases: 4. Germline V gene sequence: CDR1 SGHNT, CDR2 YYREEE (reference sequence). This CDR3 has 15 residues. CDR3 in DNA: TGTGCCAGCAGCTCTCCGGGACTAGCCTCCTACGAGCAGTACTTC. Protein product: CASSSPGLASYEQYF.

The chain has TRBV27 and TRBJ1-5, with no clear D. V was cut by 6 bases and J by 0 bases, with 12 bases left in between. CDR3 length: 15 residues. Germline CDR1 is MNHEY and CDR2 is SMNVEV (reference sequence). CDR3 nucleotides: TGTGCCAGCAGACCGACGGAATATAGCAATCAGCCCCAGCATTTT. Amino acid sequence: CASRPTEYSNQPQHF.

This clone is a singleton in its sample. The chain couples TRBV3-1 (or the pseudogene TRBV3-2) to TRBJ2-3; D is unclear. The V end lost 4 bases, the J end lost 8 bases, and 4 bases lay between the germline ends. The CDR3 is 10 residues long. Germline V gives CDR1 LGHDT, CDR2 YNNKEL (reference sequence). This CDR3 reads CASSRATQYF. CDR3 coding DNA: TGTGCCAGCAGCCGCGCTACGCAGTATTTT.

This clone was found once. The CDR3 DNA reads TGTGCCAGCAGACCCGACGGAGCCACAGATACGCAGTATTTT. Encoded protein: CASRPDGATDTQYF. The chain couples TRBV6-5 to TRBJ2-3, with D uncertain. CDR1 and CDR2 (germline): MNHEY, SVGAGI. Trimming shortened V by 6 bases and J by 2 bases, and 12 bases separated the two germline ends. The CDR3 has 14 amino acids.

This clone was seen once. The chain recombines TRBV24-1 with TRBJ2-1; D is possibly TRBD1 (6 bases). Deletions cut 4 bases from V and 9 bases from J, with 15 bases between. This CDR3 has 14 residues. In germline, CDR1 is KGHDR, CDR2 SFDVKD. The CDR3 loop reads CATSETGRSSEQFF. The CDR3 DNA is TGTGCCACCAGTGAAACAGGGCGGTCTAGTGAGCAGTTCTTC.

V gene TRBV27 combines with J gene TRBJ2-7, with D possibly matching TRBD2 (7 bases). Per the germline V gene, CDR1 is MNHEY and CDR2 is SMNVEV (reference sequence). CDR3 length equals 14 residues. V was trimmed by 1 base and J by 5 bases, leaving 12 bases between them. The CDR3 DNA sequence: TGTGCCAGCAGTTTATACGGGGGGCGGGACGAGCAGTACTTC. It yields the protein CASSLYGGRDEQYF.